The entry that follows covers one T cell receptor beta chain sequence. The participants were between roughly 18 and 90 years old and came from about two dozen US areas. Clinical history reported by participants formed the basis on which cohorts were assigned. The germline V gene encodes CDR1 MNHNS and CDR2 SASEGT. The CDR3 is made up of 17 amino acids. The junction had 7 bases not matched to a gene; V was cut back by 2 bases and J by 6 bases. The protocol was immunoSEQ multiplex PCR, while the TCRdb copy is restricted to in-frame clones and leaves out a portion. The repertoire holds some 160,000 clones, with roughly 80% as singletons. These data belong to a study of blood T cell repertoires in COVID-19. Study information: From the United States, Italy and Spain came samples of acute and convalescent COVID-19. T cells, B-cell-depleted T cells, or PBMCs provided the cDNA or gDNA that served as material.

Specimen: PBMCs or T cells enriched from blood (not recorded which). The clonotype comes from a woman in her 50s who had recovered from COVID-19. The chain uses TRBV6-1 and TRBJ1-6; 10 positions match TRBD1. The CDR3 region has the DNA TGTGCCAGCAGTGAAAAGCCCGGGACAGGGGTTAATTCACCCCTCCACTTT. Protein sequence: CASSEKPGTGVNSPLHF.